This T cell receptor (beta chain) emerged from a study of molecular identifiers for immune sequencing clone quantification (dated by TCRdb to 2016 to 2019). With regard to the full study: For a replicate experiment, RNA from around 18,000 or 91,000 naive CD8 T cells was divided into five aliquots, and four of the five aliquots were sequenced. This methods study used CD8 T cells to benchmark TCR RNA copy counting and molecular-identifier clustering-based TCR repertoire sequencing (MIDCIRS). Overall study results and their limits: Clones above 20 RNA copies held over 98% of molecules in CMV-specific effector cells but under 1% in naive cells. The sizes of highly expanded clones could end up underestimated when identical TCR molecules share a barcode. Without barcode sub-clustering, chimeric consensus sequences inflated TCR diversity; chimeras reached as high as 47%. Spiked-in Jurkat TCR RNA equivalent to a single cell was reported to be detectable even among 850,000 to 1,000,000 naive CD8 T cells. Modeling estimated around 3 recovered TCR RNA copies per cell, compared with approximately 10 by digital PCR, which implies about 30% capture efficiency. The naive libraries included spiked-in Jurkat TCR RNA (about ten copies' worth), and this Jurkat TCR RNA is not part of the donor repertoire.

Library prep was done by PCR. The sample was run on a NextSeq 500. Bulk TCR libraries were prepared as previously described, using TCR primers listed in Table S5. Total RNA was purified with the Qiagen AllPrep DNA/RNA kit. Before any analysis, reads coming from multiple sequencing runs of the same library were combined into one pool. The original methods were these. Only reads with exact TCR constant sequence were kept, trimmed to 150 nt, and grouped by their 12-nt molecular barcodes. Reads within each barcode group were sub-clustered using a 15% Levenshtein threshold, and quality-weighted consensus sequences were constructed for each RNA molecule. Non-functional sequences were removed, as were lower-count sequences one edit away from another. On the basis of fitting two negative binomial distributions, barcode sub-clusters with fewer than 20% of the maximum read count were discarded. The public sequencing data were trimmed at Q25 with fastp and processed into clonotypes with MiXCR by TCRdb, which kept only in-frame beta chains. Rows are combined by CDR3 protein, so each entry shows the most common genes and DNA. V and J calls and clone size were set by TCRdb, not the authors. This sample comprises about 500,000 distinct CDR3 sequences, roughly 25% of them detected only once. Clones ranked in the top ten supply under 0.8% of the sample.

Naive CD8 T cell libraries were made from about 20,000 to 1,000,000 sorted cells using 10%, 30% or 50% of purified RNA. Naive CD8 T cells, defined as CD8+CD4-CCR7+CD45RA+, were FACS-sorted into RLT Plus buffer on a BD FACSAria II. To test detection sensitivity, Jurkat RNA equivalent to roughly eleven TCR copies was spiked into samples of about 17,000-1,100,000 naive CD8 T cells. Enrichment of CD8 T cells was done with RosetteSep CD8+ T Cell Enrichment Cocktail plus Ficoll-Paque, and ACK red cell lysis came afterward. V drops 6 bases and J drops 5 bases, leaving 20 bases in between. Inclusive of both ends, the CDR3 amounts to 16 amino acids. Of the read, only the CDR3 DNA is kept; its 48 bases are in frame from base 1. Of note for this clonotype: Its antigen specificity is not known. The CDR3 ends on some other residue instead of the conserved phenylalanine or tryptophan, so this is likely a read error.

Input material: naive CD8+ T cells from blood, with Jurkat cell RNA spiked in. Per the publication, the cell subset or site label means: FACS-sorted CD8+CD4-CCR7+CD45RA+ naive T cells. The rearrangement combines TRBV12-3 or TRBV12-4 with TRBJ2-1; TRBD2 could be the D gene, as 7 bases match. This receptor was identified in a human donor in good health. Some libraries in this study had Jurkat cell RNA spiked in. At the DNA level, the sequence is TGTGCCAGCAGCCCATGGGGGGGGCCCCTTAACAATGAGCAGTTCCTC. This sequence encodes CASSPWGGPLNNEQFL.